These T cell receptor beta chains were read from a single sample in a study of cytomegalovirus exposure and HLA in healthy donors. The table came from immunoSEQ multiplex PCR; TCRdb's copy has only in-frame clones and leaves some out. The sample includes roughly 120,000 clones, roughly 63% of them seen just once. Sequenced input: PBMCs. These receptors were obtained from a young man in good health and CMV-seropositive. The CDR3 runs from the conserved cysteine through the conserved F or W. A D gene is named only where the DNA matches it firmly. A row's size may be missing; if present it is once, few, many or a size class.

clone size | J gene | V gene | D gene | CDR3 DNA | CDR3 protein
- | TRBJ2-7 | TRBV10-3 | - | TGTGCCGTCAGTGAGTCGGCAGGAGGCTACGAGCAGTACTTC | CAVSESAGGYEQYF
- | TRBJ2-3 | TRBV4-3 | TRBD1 | TGCGCCAGCAGCCAAGGGGACAGGACCACAGATACGCAGTATTTT | CASSQGDRTTDTQYF
few | TRBJ1-2 | TRBV6-5 | - | TGTGCCAGCAGTTACTCGGCAGGGTATAACTATGGCTACACCTTC | CASSYSAGYNYGYTF
- | TRBJ2-5 | TRBV6-1 | TRBD2 | TGTGCCAGCAGTGAGGCTAGCGGGAATCAAGAGACCCAGTACTTC | CASSEASGNQETQYF
few | TRBJ2-7 | TRBV18 | - | TGTGCCAGCTCACCTCTCGCGGGCTACGAGCAGTACTTC | CASSPLAGYEQYF
few | TRBJ2-7 | TRBV27 | - | TGTGCCAGCAGTTTAGGGTTGCGGGGTGGACCCTACGAGCAGTACTTC | CASSLGLRGGPYEQYF
- | TRBJ1-2 | TRBV29-1 | - | TGCAGCGTTGGGGGGGTGAATACTAACTATGGCTACACCTTC | CSVGGVNTNYGYTF
- | TRBJ2-7 | TRBV7-9 | TRBD1 | TGTGCCAGCAGCTTAGCCGGGACAGGGGCCTACGAGCAGTACTTC | CASSLAGTGAYEQYF
- | TRBJ1-1 | TRBV15 | TRBD1 | TGTGCCACCAGCGGACGAGACAGGGGCAAAAGGACTGAAGCTTTCTTT | CATSGRDRGKRTEAFF
few | TRBJ1-2 | TRBV28 | - | TGTGCCAGCAGTTCCCGGGGGGGGACCTATGGCTACACCTTC | CASSSRGGTYGYTF
- | TRBJ2-1 | TRBV4-3 | - | TGCGCCAGCAGCCTATTCACCCCCGGGACAAGGGCCCTCAATGAGCAGTTCTTC | CASSLFTPGTRALNEQFF
- | TRBJ1-3 | TRBV4-2 | - | TGTGCCAGCAGCCAAACAGGGTACGGAAACACCATATATTTT | CASSQTGYGNTIYF
- | TRBJ1-5 | TRBV7-2 | - | TGTGCCAGCAGCTTGACATACAGTCATAGCAATCAGCCCCAGCATTTT | CASSLTYSHSNQPQHF
few | TRBJ2-5 | TRBV10-3 | TRBD1 | TGTGCCATCAGCAGTCTCGACAGGGGACAAGAGACCCAGTACTTC | CAISSLDRGQETQYF
few | TRBJ1-2 | TRBV9 | TRBD1 | TGTGCCAGCAGCGCCGACAGGGGGCGGTTTGGCTACACCTTC | CASSADRGRFGYTF
- | TRBJ2-5 | TRBV5-1 | - | TGCGCCAGCAGCTCTACCGGGAGCGCGGAGACCCAGTACTTC | CASSSTGSAETQYF
- | TRBJ2-1 | TRBV20-1 | - | TGCAGTGCTAGAGAGTACTATGAGCAGTTCTTC | CSAREYYEQFF
- | TRBJ2-3 | TRBV5-6 | TRBD2 | TGTGCCAGCAGCTCGGAACCTAGCGGCACCACAGATACGCAGTATTTT | CASSSEPSGTTDTQYF
once | TRBJ1-3 | TRBV5-1 | TRBD1 | TGCGCCAGCAGGCAGGGGGCTTCTGGAAACACCATATATTTT | CASRQGASGNTIYF
- | TRBJ2-1 | TRBV11-2 | - | TGTGCCAGCCGGCCCCCGGGACACCCGGGCAATGAGCAGTTCTTC | CASRPPGHPGNEQFF
once | TRBJ2-5 | TRBV7-9 | - | TGTGCCAGCAGCTTAGGTCAGGGGGGCGAGGAGACCCAGTACTTC | CASSLGQGGEETQYF
- | TRBJ2-3 | TRBV28 | - | TGTGCCAGCAAACCCTGGACAGACAGCACAGATACGCAGTATTTT | CASKPWTDSTDTQYF
once | TRBJ2-5 | TRBV27 | - | TGTGCCAGCAGTCTAAGGATCGGGGAGAGGCTTTGGGAGACCCAGTACTTC | CASSLRIGERLWETQYF
few | TRBJ2-2 | TRBV10-3 | - | TGTGCCATCCCCGGGGTAGGTTCGCGGTCGAACACCGGGGAGCTGTTTTTT | CAIPGVGSRSNTGELFF
- | TRBJ1-5 | TRBV28 | - | TGTGCCAGCAGTCCCGGGGCGGGGGTTGGGTGGCCCCAGCATTTT | CASSPGAGVGWPQHF
few | TRBJ1-4 | TRBV10-3 | TRBD1 | TGTGCCACCAAGAAAGGACAGGGGGATGAAAAACTGTTTTTT | CATKKGQGDEKLFF
- | TRBJ1-2 | TRBV4-2 | - | TGTGCCAGCAGCCAAGAGGGCCAAGGCTCCGCGCGCTACTATGGCTACACCTTC | CASSQEGQGSARYYGYTF
- | TRBJ1-2 | TRBV28 | TRBD1 | TGTGCCAGCAGTTTATTACCGGCAGGGGGCTATGGCTACACCTTC | CASSLLPAGGYGYTF
- | TRBJ2-1 | TRBV5-1 | - | TGCGCCAGCAAACAGGACGTTTCCAGGGAGTTCTTC | CASKQDVSREFF
few | TRBJ2-5 | TRBV4-2 | TRBD2 | TGTGCCAGCAGCCTGGGACTAGCGGGAGCCCTACCTCGAGAGACCCAGTACTTC | CASSLGLAGALPRETQYF
few | TRBJ2-7 | TRBV4-3 | TRBD1 | TGCGCCAGCAGGCAGGGACAGAGGCCCACCTACGAGCAGTACTTC | CASRQGQRPTYEQYF
few | TRBJ1-2 | TRBV20-1 | - | TGCAGTGCTGGGGGCTCGGATGGCTACACCTTC | CSAGGSDGYTF
- | TRBJ1-2 | TRBV9 | TRBD1 | TGTGCCAGCAGCGTTGATCCGAGGGTGACAGGGGTTCATGGCTACACCTTC | CASSVDPRVTGVHGYTF
few | TRBJ2-5 | TRBV5-1 | TRBD2 | TGCGCCAGCAGCCGAGGGACTAGCGGGGTAGAGACCCAGTACTTC | CASSRGTSGVETQYF
- | TRBJ2-3 | TRBV11-3 | - | TGTGCCAGCAGCTACCGGGGGGCGGATACGCAGTATTTT | CASSYRGADTQYF